This T cell receptor beta chain appears in the sequencing data of a study of cytomegalovirus exposure and HLA in healthy donors. Researchers ran the PCR with 60 Vbeta and 13 Jbeta primers. Data came from immunoSEQ multiplex PCR; TCRdb stores just in-frame clones and leaves some out. The sample lists under 200,000 clones, nearly 80% occurring once. V was cut by 1 base and J by 7 bases, with 11 bases left in between. Germline loops: CDR1 SNHLY, CDR2 FYNNEI. The CDR3 spans 15 residues. This sequence originates from a woman aged 25-40 years in good health and CMV-seropositive. Sample: PBMCs. The chain combines TRBV2 with TRBJ1-6; D might be TRBD1 (6 bases). CDR3 in DNA: TGTGCCAGCAGTGAAGATACAGGGCAAAATTCACCCCTCCACTTT. This codes for CASSEDTGQNSPLHF.